This T cell receptor (beta chain) was recovered during a study of blood T cell repertoires in COVID-19. About the study: The United States, Italy and Spain were the sources of the acute and convalescent COVID-19 samples. The analysed material was cDNA or gDNA that came from T cells, B-cell-depleted T cells, or PBMCs.

CDR3 length equals 16 residues. CDR1 is SGHTA, CDR2 FQGNSA, per germline. V gave up 3 bases and J gave up 12 bases; unmatched junction bases: 11. Under the authors' procedure: It was from reference gene primer amplification that nucleated cell counts were estimated. The assay was immunoSEQ multiplex PCR, and TCRdb's table has in-frame clones only and misses some. V and J calls and clone size follow that table, whereas D and trimming were derived from the DNA. The sample consists of about 200,000 clones, 60% to 85% of them appearing once. This receptor was taken from a woman in her 70s with acute or convalescent COVID-19. The sample consisted of peripheral blood. The chain has TRBV7-2 and TRBJ1-6; TRBD1 matches at 10 bases. The CDR3 bases are TGTGCCAGCAGCTTCGGGACAGGGGTTGGGTCGGGACCCCTCCACTTT. It codes for CASSFGTGVGSGPLHF.